These 27 T cell receptor beta chains were all obtained from the same sample, sequenced in a study of identical twins. TCRdb reprocessed the 5' RACE reads with MiXCR, giving one entry per CDR3 protein. Of a few hundred thousand distinct CDR3 sequences listed, nearly 10% are singletons. This sample also appeared in a second study, on yellow fever vaccine responses in identical twins.

The sample comprised PBMCs. These receptors all stem from a woman between 18 and 29 years old in good health.

The CDR3, as DNA: TGTGCCAGCAGTAGAGAAACTAGCAGTAAGGAGACCCAGTACTTC. Translating gives CASSRETSSKETQYF. This chain uses TRBV12-3 or TRBV12-4 with TRBJ2-5, with a possible D match to TRBD2 (6 bases). V gave up 5 bases and J gave up 5 bases, with 18 bases separating them. The CDR3 extends over 15 amino acids.

The V and J genes are TRBV20-1 and TRBJ1-1; D is unclear. V was shortened by 6 bases and J by 5 bases, with 10 bases between the two germline ends. CDR1 and CDR2 from the germline V gene are DFQATT and SNEGSKA (reference sequence). The CDR3 contains 11 residues. The CDR3 nucleotides are TGCAGTGCCTTGGACGGGACTGAAGCTTTCTTT. Translating it yields CSALDGTEAFF.

The chain carries TRBV18 and TRBJ2-3, with 9 bases matching TRBD2. This CDR3 region has 16 residues. Germline trimming cut 1 base from V and 1 base from J; bases unmatched to any gene: 3. CDR1 is KGHSH and CDR2 is LQKENI in the germline V gene. The DNA of the CDR3 is TGTGCCAGCTCACCACTGTCTAGCGGGGGCACAGATACGCAGTATTTT. Translation: CASSPLSSGGTDTQYF.

This chain links TRBV12-5 with TRBJ2-1, with D maybe TRBD1 (7 bases). CDR1 and CDR2 (germline): LGHNT, FRNRAP. V was pared by 5 bases and J by 7 bases, with 18 bases between. CDR3 length: 15 amino acids. CDR3 protein: CASGLGGGSGNEQFF. DNA of the CDR3: TGTGCTAGTGGTCTAGGAGGGGGCTCGGGGAATGAGCAGTTCTTC.

This clonotype was counted many times. The rearrangement uses TRBV5-1 and TRBJ1-1; D ambiguous. V dropped 4 bases and J dropped 4 bases, with 11 bases sitting between them. CDR1 is SGHRS and CDR2 is YFSETQ in the germline V gene. This CDR3 has 13 amino acids. Here the CDR3 DNA reads TGCGCCAGCAGCGCCCGACGAAGCACTGAAGCTTTCTTT. As protein: CASSARRSTEAFF.

This clonotype was observed a handful of times. The V and J genes are TRBV20-1 and TRBJ2-7, with 7 positions matching TRBD2. There are 15 residues in the CDR3. Germline values: CDR1 DFQATT, CDR2 SNEGSKA (reference sequence). With 0 bases clipped from V and 7 bases from J, the junction kept 12 bases outside the gene matches. The CDR3 protein is CSARDLEGGPEEQYF. In DNA form, the CDR3 reads TGCAGTGCTAGAGATCTCGAGGGAGGGCCAGAGGAGCAGTACTTC.

This chain links TRBV6-1 with TRBJ2-7; 7 bases fit TRBD1. The ends lost 6 bases at V and 3 bases at J; junction bases unmatched: 5. Germline V CDR1 and CDR2: MNHNS, SASEGT. The CDR3 sequence is 13 residues long. The CDR3 region has the DNA TGTGCCAGCAGAGACAGGGCTGACTACGAGCAGTACTTC. Translated, it gives CASRDRADYEQYF.

This chain's CDR3 is CASSYEGGRMVRDTQYF. The CDR3 DNA follows: TGTGCCAGCAGTTACGAAGGCGGGAGGATGGTGAGGGATACGCAGTATTTT. The genes are TRBV6-2 or TRBV6-3 and TRBJ2-3, with TRBD2 identical over 8 bases. J lost 6 bases, V lost 2 bases, and 13 bases had no gene match. CDR1 is MNHEY, CDR2 SVGEGT, per germline. The length of the CDR3 is 17 residues.

This clonotype has more than one count but fewer than ten. This chain links TRBV7-2 with TRBJ2-4; a weak D match, TRBD2 (7 bases). Germline lookup yields CDR1 SGHTA and CDR2 FQGNSA. The CDR3 runs 15 residues. Between the trimmed V and J ends, which lost 6 bases and 3 bases, there was a span of 15 bases. The CDR3 protein is CASREGGPGKNIQYF. The CDR3 bases are TGTGCCAGCAGAGAGGGGGGGCCCGGCAAAAACATTCAGTACTTC.

This sequence joins TRBV29-1 and TRBJ2-1; TRBD2 matches at 10 bases. The CDR3 sequence is 14 residues long. Trimming at V came to 4 bases and at J to 9 bases, leaving 9 bases not matched to a gene. Germline lookup yields CDR1 SQVTM and CDR2 ANQGSEA. The CDR3 here is CSVVLAGVFSEQFF. CDR3 in DNA: TGCAGCGTTGTTCTAGCGGGAGTTTTCAGTGAGCAGTTCTTC.

This CDR3 is CSGAGNANEQFF. The CDR3 bases are TGCAGTGGGGCCGGGAATGCCAATGAGCAGTTCTTC. This chain connects TRBV20-1 to TRBJ2-1; D may be TRBD2 (5 bases). The germline gives CDR1 DFQATT, CDR2 SNEGSKA (reference sequence). Trimming shortened V by 7 bases and J by 6 bases, and 13 bases separated the two germline ends. The CDR3 spans 12 residues.

J is TRBJ2-5 and V is TRBV5-1; 11 bases are a match to TRBD1. The CDR3 sequence is 15 residues long. In germline, CDR1 is SGHRS, CDR2 YFSETQ. Unmatched junction bases numbered 2, after V lost 0 bases and J lost 4 bases. The CDR3 nucleotides read TGCGCCAGCAGCTTGGGGACAGGGGGCCCAGAGACCCAGTACTTC. Encoded protein: CASSLGTGGPETQYF.

This clonotype was picked up a small number of times. The chain has TRBV29-1 and TRBJ2-3, with D perhaps assigned TRBD1 or TRBD2 (6 bases each). The V and J ends lost 4 bases and 4 bases respectively, with 15 bases between them. The germline gives CDR1 SQVTM, CDR2 ANQGSEA. The CDR3 totals 14 residues. CDR3 residues: CSVVAGHLPDTQYF. CDR3 DNA sequence: TGCAGCGTTGTTGCGGGACACCTTCCAGATACGCAGTATTTT.

In this sample, this clonotype turned up many times. The chain recombines TRBV12-3 or TRBV12-4 with TRBJ1-1; weak D call: TRBD1 (6 bases). The ends were cut back, 1 base at V and 5 bases at J, with 11 bases in the middle. CDR3 length: 14 amino acids. CDR3 protein: CASSLGGGQTEAFF. CDR3 bases: TGTGCCAGCAGTTTAGGCGGGGGCCAAACTGAAGCTTTCTTT.

The V gene is TRBV7-3, the J gene TRBJ2-6; 9 nucleotides match TRBD1. With V trimmed by 5 bases and J by 4 bases, 6 bases remained unmatched. Germline CDR1 reads SGHTA; CDR2 reads FQGTGA. This CDR3 has 16 amino acids. Here the CDR3 DNA reads TGTGCCAGCAGCCCTACAGGGACAGGGGGGGCCAACGTCCTGACTTTC. Translating gives CASSPTGTGGANVLTF.

The rearrangement links TRBV11-2 to TRBJ2-4; 7 bases are a match to TRBD1. V lost 5 bases and J lost 7; bases outside the gene matches: 11. The CDR3 runs 15 residues. CDR1 is SGHAT, CDR2 FQNNGV, per germline. The CDR3 spells CASSPVRTGWNIQYF. The CDR3 nucleotides read TGTGCCAGCAGCCCCGTTAGGACAGGTTGGAACATTCAGTACTTC.

The chain carries TRBV28 and TRBJ2-1; 7 nucleotides match TRBD2. The CDR3 contains 13 residues. After removal of 4 bases from V and 6 bases from J, the junction contained 3 bases not matched to a gene. The V gene's germline CDR1 is MDHEN and CDR2 SYDVKM. The CDR3 here is CASSWGLTNEQFF. DNA for the CDR3: TGTGCCAGCAGTTGGGGACTAACCAATGAGCAGTTCTTC.

The sample holds many counts of this clonotype. The chain links TRBV6-6 to TRBJ1-5; D is uncertain. The CDR3 extends over 13 amino acids. With 7 bases removed from V and 4 bases from J, the gap between germline ends came to 11 bases. CDR1 and CDR2 from the germline V gene are MNHNY and SVGAGI (reference sequence). CDR3 residues: CASTNIGNQPQHF. The CDR3 nucleotides are TGTGCCAGCACTAATATAGGTAATCAGCCCCAGCATTTT.

This rearrangement joins TRBV7-6 to TRBJ1-1; TRBD1 is a possible D gene (6 bases). The CDR3 is 14 amino acids. Germline V CDR1 and CDR2: SGHVS, FNYEAQ. V dropped 5 bases and J dropped 5 bases, with 15 bases sitting between them. CDR3 bases: TGTGCCAGCAGCCCCCACAGGGATAAGACTGAAGCTTTCTTT. As protein: CASSPHRDKTEAFF.

V is TRBV3-1 and J is TRBJ2-5; D is perhaps TRBD2 (5 bases). This CDR3 has 13 residues. The germline V gene has CDR1 LGHDT and CDR2 YNNKEL (reference sequence). V was clipped by 2 bases and J by 5 bases, with 9 bases between them. The CDR3 DNA sequence: TGTGCCAGCAGCCAAACCACGGGGGAGACCCAGTACTTC. Its protein product is CASSQTTGETQYF.

The chain carries TRBV12-3 or TRBV12-4 and TRBJ2-7; 12 bases line up with TRBD2. The CDR3 runs 16 residues. Trimming cost V 1 base and J 7 bases; bases outside gene matches: 8. CDR3 residues: CASSLVLGLAGGEQYF. CDR3 nucleotide sequence: TGTGCCAGCAGTTTAGTATTGGGGCTAGCGGGAGGGGAGCAGTACTTC.

This clonotype appeared many times. This chain connects TRBV12-3 or TRBV12-4 to TRBJ2-2, with 9 bases matching TRBD1. The junction had 13 bases not matched to a gene; V was cut back by 6 bases and J by 5 bases. The CDR3 extends over 17 amino acids. Here the CDR3 reads CASRSPTGGRWTGELFF. CDR3 nucleotides: TGTGCCAGCAGGTCACCCACAGGGGGCAGATGGACCGGGGAGCTGTTTTTT.

This chain joins TRBV12-5 and TRBJ2-3; D possibly corresponds to TRBD1 (6 bases). CDR3 length: 12 amino acids. Germline CDR1 LGHNT, CDR2 FRNRAP. V shed 4 bases and J shed 10 bases, with 12 bases lying between them. DNA of the CDR3: TGTGCTAGTGGTTCTACCGAGGGGGCGCAGTATTTT. Its protein product is CASGSTEGAQYF. The full variable domain, rest sourced from reference TRBV12-5 and TRBJ2-3, is DARVTQTPRHKVTEMGQEVTMRCQPILGHNTVFWYRQTMMQGLELLAYFRNRAPLDDSGMPKDRFSAEMPDATLATLKIQPSEPRDSAVYFCASGSTEGAQYFGPGTRLTVL.

This chain uses TRBV6-5 with TRBJ1-1, with D unclear. The CDR3 length is 14 residues. CDR1 is MNHEY, CDR2 SVGAGI, per germline. Trimming cost V 2 bases and J 5 bases, with 12 bases left between them. The DNA for the CDR3 is TGTGCCAGCAGTTACGAGTCTTTCGGGACTGAAGCTTTCTTT. Residues: CASSYESFGTEAFF.

This clonotype was observed at least ten times. The chain employs TRBV12-3 or TRBV12-4 and TRBJ2-5; D gene unclear. The CDR3 runs to 14 residues. The ends were cut back, 3 bases at V and 4 bases at J, with 12 bases in the middle. In DNA, the CDR3 is TGTGCCAGCAGTTTTTCGGGCCGTGGAGAGACCCAGTACTTC. Encoded protein: CASSFSGRGETQYF.

The CDR3 sequence: CSVPPSGGTDTQYF. In DNA, the CDR3 is TGCAGCGTTCCCCCTAGCGGGGGGACAGATACGCAGTATTTT. This chain uses TRBV29-1 with TRBJ2-3; 11 positions match TRBD2. The CDR3 loop spans 14 amino acids. Germline CDR1 is SQVTM and CDR2 is ANQGSEA. Unmatched junction bases numbered 4, after V lost 5 bases and J lost 3 bases.

The chain recombines TRBV20-1 with TRBJ2-7, with TRBD1 identical over 12 bases. CDR3 length: 17 amino acids. V gave up 1 base and J gave up 3 bases; unmatched junction bases: 10. CDR1 and CDR2 (germline): DFQATT, SNEGSKA (reference sequence). CDR3 loop: CSARVLGGQGAGYEQYF. Here the CDR3 DNA reads TGCAGTGCTAGAGTATTAGGGGGACAGGGGGCGGGCTACGAGCAGTACTTC.